This T cell receptor (beta chain) was profiled in a study of blood T cell repertoires in COVID-19. Study in general: The United States, Italy and Spain provided the acute and convalescent COVID-19 samples. In each case, the material was cDNA or gDNA derived from T cells, B-cell-depleted T cells, or PBMCs.

Authors' processing steps: Scientists estimated how many nucleated cells there were by amplifying reference gene primers. Only in-frame clones appear in the TCRdb table, and some are missing; sequencing was by immunoSEQ multiplex PCR. That table supplies the V and J calls and clone size; D and trimming were determined from the DNA. The sample includes about 140,000 clones, about 90% of them seen just once. The source of this sequence is an older woman with acute or convalescent COVID-19. The sequenced sample consisted of peripheral blood.

CDR3 amino acids: CASSAQGPYSGNTIYF. CDR3 DNA sequence: TGCGCCAGCAGCGCCCAGGGGCCCTACTCTGGAAACACCATATATTTT. The V and J genes are TRBV5-1 and TRBJ1-3; tentatively, D is TRBD1 (6 bases). The length of the CDR3 is 16 residues. Trimming took off 4 bases at V and 0 bases at J, with 14 bases between the two ends. Germline loops: CDR1 SGHRS, CDR2 YFSETQ.